This T cell receptor beta chain originates from a study of control samples from healthy donors and cancer patients. CDR1 is MRHNA and CDR2 is SNTAGT in the germline V gene. The CDR3 sequence is 11 residues long. Trimming pared 6 bases from V and 6 bases from J, leaving 8 bases between. TCRdb's copy holds only in-frame clones and misses some; the assay was immunoSEQ multiplex PCR. The table lists some 100,000 clones, around 87% of them singletons. This clone was found many times. The TCR sequence derives from a woman aged 50 to 65 in good health. Material: blood. This sequence joins TRBV6-4 and TRBJ1-2; D not certain. The chain's CDR3 is CASSSRDGYTF. CDR3 coding DNA: TGTGCCAGCAGCTCAAGGGATGGCTACACCTTC.